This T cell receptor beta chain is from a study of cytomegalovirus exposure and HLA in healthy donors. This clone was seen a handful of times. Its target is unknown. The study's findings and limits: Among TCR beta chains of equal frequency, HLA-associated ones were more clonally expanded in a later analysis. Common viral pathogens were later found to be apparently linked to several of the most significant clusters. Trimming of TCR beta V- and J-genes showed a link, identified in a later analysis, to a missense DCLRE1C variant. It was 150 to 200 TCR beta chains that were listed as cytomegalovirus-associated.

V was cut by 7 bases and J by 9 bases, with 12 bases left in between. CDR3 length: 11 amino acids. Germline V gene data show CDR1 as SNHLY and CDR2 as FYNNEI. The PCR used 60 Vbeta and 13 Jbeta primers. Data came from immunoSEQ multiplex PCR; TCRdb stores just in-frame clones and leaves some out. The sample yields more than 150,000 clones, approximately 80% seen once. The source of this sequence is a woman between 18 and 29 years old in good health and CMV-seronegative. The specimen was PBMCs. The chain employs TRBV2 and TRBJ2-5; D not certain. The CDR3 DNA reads TGTGCCAGCACATACAGTTGGGCCCAGTACTTC. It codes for CASTYSWAQYF.